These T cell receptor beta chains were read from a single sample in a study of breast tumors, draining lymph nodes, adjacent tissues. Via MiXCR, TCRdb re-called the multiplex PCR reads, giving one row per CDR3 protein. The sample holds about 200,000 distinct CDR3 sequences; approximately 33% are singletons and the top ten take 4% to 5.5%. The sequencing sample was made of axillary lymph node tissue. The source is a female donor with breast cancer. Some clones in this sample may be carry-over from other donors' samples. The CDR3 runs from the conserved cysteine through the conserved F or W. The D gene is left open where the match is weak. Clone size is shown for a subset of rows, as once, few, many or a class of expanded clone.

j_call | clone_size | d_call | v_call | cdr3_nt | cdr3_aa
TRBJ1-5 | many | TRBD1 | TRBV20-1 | TGCAGTGCTAGAGATATAGGGGGCGCGGGTCAGCCCCAGCATTTT | CSARDIGGAGQPQHF
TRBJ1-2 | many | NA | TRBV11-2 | TGTGCCAGCAGCTTAGAGGGGGGTTCGGGCTATGGCTACACCTTC | CASSLEGGSGYGYTF
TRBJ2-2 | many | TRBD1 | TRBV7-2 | TGTGCCAGCAGCGCCCGACAGGGTTACACCGGGGAGCTGTTTTTT | CASSARQGYTGELFF
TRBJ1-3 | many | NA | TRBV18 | TGTGCCAGCACGGGAGCCGCGGACACCATATATTTT | CASTGAADTIYF
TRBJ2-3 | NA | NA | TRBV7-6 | TGTGCCAGCAGCCCGGGGTCCCGCACAGATACGCAGTATTTT | CASSPGSRTDTQYF
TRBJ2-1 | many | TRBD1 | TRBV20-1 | TGCAGTGCTACCGAACAGGGGTTTGAGCAGTTCTTC | CSATEQGFEQFF
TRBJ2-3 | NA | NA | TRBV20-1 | TGCAGTGCTAGAGATTTCGGGACACCACTCACAGATACGCAGTATTTT | CSARDFGTPLTDTQYF
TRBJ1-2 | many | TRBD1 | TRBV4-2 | TGTGCCAGCAGCCAAGGGGACAGGGGAAGCTACACCTTC | CASSQGDRGSYTF
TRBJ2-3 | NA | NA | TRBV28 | TGTGCCACTTCGGGGGAGACAGGGCTCACAGATACGCAGTATTTT | CATSGETGLTDTQYF
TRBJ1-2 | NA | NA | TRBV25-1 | TGTGCCAGCAGTGAACAGGGGCACTATGGCTACACCTTC | CASSEQGHYGYTF
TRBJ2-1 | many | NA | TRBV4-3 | TGCGCCAGCAGCCAAGATCGAGCCTCTAGCGAACCGCAGTTCTTC | CASSQDRASSEPQFF
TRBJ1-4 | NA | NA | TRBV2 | TGTGCCAGCAGTGAAACGGGGAAGGAAAAACTGTTTTTT | CASSETGKEKLFF
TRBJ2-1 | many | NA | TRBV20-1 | TGCAGTGCTCCGAGTCTAGCGCCGAATTTCTACAATGAGCAGTTCTTC | CSAPSLAPNFYNEQFF
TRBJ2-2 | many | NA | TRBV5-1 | TGCGCCAGCAGCTATACAGGAACCGGGGAGCTGTTTTTT | CASSYTGTGELFF
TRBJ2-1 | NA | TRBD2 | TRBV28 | TGTGCCAGCAGTCTTTCGGGAGGGCAGTTCAGTGAGCAGTTCTTC | CASSLSGGQFSEQFF